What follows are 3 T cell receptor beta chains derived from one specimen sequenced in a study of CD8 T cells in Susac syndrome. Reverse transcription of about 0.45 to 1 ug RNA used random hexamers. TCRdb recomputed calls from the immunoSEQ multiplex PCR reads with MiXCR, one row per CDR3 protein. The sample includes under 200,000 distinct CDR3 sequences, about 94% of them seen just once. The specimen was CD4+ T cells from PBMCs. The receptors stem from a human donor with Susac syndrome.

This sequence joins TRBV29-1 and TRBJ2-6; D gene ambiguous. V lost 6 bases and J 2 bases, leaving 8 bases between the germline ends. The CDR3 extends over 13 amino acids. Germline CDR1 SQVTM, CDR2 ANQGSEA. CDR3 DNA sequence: TGCAGCGTCTCCGGAGCTGGGGCCAACGTCCTGACTTTC. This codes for CSVSGAGANVLTF.

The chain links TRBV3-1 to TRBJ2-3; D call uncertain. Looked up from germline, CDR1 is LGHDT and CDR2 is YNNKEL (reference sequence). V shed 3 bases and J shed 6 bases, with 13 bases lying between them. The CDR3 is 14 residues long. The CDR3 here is CASSHGGPADTQYF. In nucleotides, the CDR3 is TGTGCCAGCAGCCACGGTGGACCCGCCGATACGCAGTATTTT.

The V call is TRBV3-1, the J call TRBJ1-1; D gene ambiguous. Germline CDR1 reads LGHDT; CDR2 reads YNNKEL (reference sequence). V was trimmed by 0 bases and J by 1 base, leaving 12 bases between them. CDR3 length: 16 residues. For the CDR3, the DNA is TGTGCCAGCAGCCAAGAAAGAAACAGAGAGAACACTGAAGCTTTCTTT. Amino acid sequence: CASSQERNRENTEAFF.